These 28 T cell receptor beta chains came from one sample sequenced in a study of control samples from healthy donors and cancer patients. The protocol was immunoSEQ multiplex PCR, while the TCRdb copy is restricted to in-frame clones and leaves out a portion. The data contain about 53,000 clones, approximately 90% of them singletons. Sample: PBMCs. The receptor set was obtained from a man aged 60 to 69 with head and neck cancer.

The chain employs TRBV10-1 and TRBJ2-2; TRBD1 agrees at 9 bases. J was trimmed by 2 bases and V by 2 bases; bases with no gene match: 9. CDR1 WNHNN and CDR2 SYGVQD come from the germline V gene (reference sequence). The CDR3 length is 18 residues. The CDR3 region has the DNA TGCGCCAGCAGTGAGCATGCTCCGGGACAGGGAAACACCGGGGAGCTGTTTTTT. Residues: CASSEHAPGQGNTGELFF.

The CDR3 loop reads CASSFFQGHYGYTF. CDR3 sequence (DNA): TGTGCCAGCAGTTTCTTCCAGGGGCACTATGGCTACACCTTC. The V and J genes are TRBV28 and TRBJ1-2; D is possibly TRBD1 (6 bases). This CDR3 has 14 amino acids. V shed 3 bases and J shed 3 bases, with 11 bases lying between them. In germline, CDR1 is MDHEN, CDR2 SYDVKM.

This chain uses TRBV28 with TRBJ1-5, with D unresolved. Germline V lookup: CDR1 MDHEN, CDR2 SYDVKM. Trimming cost V 5 bases and J 5 bases, with 16 bases left between them. This CDR3 has 15 residues. This CDR3 is CASSTDRGGDQPQHF. In nucleotides, the CDR3 is TGTGCCAGCAGTACAGACCGGGGAGGAGATCAGCCCCAGCATTTT.

In nucleotides, the CDR3 is TGTGCCAGCAGCTTACGTCAGGGGGCCTACGAGCAGTACTTC. This codes for CASSLRQGAYEQYF. This chain connects TRBV7-9 to TRBJ2-7; 7 positions agree with TRBD1. The CDR3 loop spans 14 amino acids. With V trimmed by 2 bases and J by 2 bases, 3 bases remained unmatched. The germline CDR1 and CDR2 sequences are SEHNR and FQNEAQ (reference sequence).

V is TRBV27 and J is TRBJ2-7; maybe TRBD1 (6 bases). Germline V CDR1 and CDR2: MNHEY, SMNVEV (reference sequence). The CDR3 is 15 amino acids. Trimming removed 4 bases at V and 3 bases at J, with 16 bases between. CDR3 residues: CASSSTGSARYEQYF. The CDR3 DNA sequence: TGTGCCAGCAGTTCAACAGGGTCTGCCCGCTACGAGCAGTACTTC.

The rearrangement uses TRBV6-4 and TRBJ2-1; D is perhaps TRBD1 (5 bases). CDR3 size: 16 residues. V lost 4 bases, J lost 6 bases, and 19 bases lay in between. CDR1 MRHNA and CDR2 SNTAGT come from the germline V gene. The CDR3 loop is CASSVFDRAGFNEQFF. The DNA of the CDR3 is TGTGCCAGCAGTGTCTTTGACCGGGCAGGGTTCAATGAGCAGTTCTTC.

V is TRBV7-3 and J is TRBJ2-6, with 7 bases identical to TRBD1. The CDR3 loop spans 15 amino acids. J lost 0 bases, V lost 10 bases, and 6 bases had no gene match. Germline V gene lookup returns CDR1 SGHTA and CDR2 FQGTGA. The CDR3 spells CATGTDISGANVLTF. The CDR3, as DNA: TGTGCCACCGGGACAGACATCTCTGGGGCCAACGTCCTGACTTTC.

This chain uses TRBV18 with TRBJ1-3, with D hard to call. Trimming stripped 5 bases from V and 0 bases from J, with 5 bases between. Germline CDR1 KGHSH, CDR2 LQKENI. The CDR3 extends over 13 amino acids. The CDR3 bases are TGTGCCAGCTCAAAGTCCTCTGGAAACACCATATATTTT. This translates into CASSKSSGNTIYF.

This chain uses TRBV2 with TRBJ2-5, with D perhaps matching TRBD2 (5 bases). The CDR3 consists of 14 residues. Germline CDR1 SNHLY, CDR2 FYNNEI. V shed 7 bases and J shed 4 bases, with 16 bases lying between them. As DNA, the CDR3 is TGTGCCAGCATCTCCATAGGCCTAGCAGAGACCCAGTACTTC. It specifies CASISIGLAETQYF.

The chain links TRBV6-5 to TRBJ1-1; TRBD1 is a possible D gene (6 bases). This CDR3 comprises 16 residues. V was pared by 4 bases and J by 5 bases, with 20 bases between. CDR1 is MNHEY, CDR2 SVGAGI, per germline. Here the CDR3 reads CASSSTYRGARTEAFF. CDR3 DNA: TGTGCCAGCAGTTCCACCTACCGGGGGGCGAGGACTGAAGCTTTCTTT.

J is TRBJ2-1 and V is TRBV5-3; no reliable D call. TRBV5-3 counts as an open reading frame of uncertain function. The CDR3 is 16 amino acids. V was clipped by 0 bases and J by 1 base, with 11 bases between them. The CDR3 nucleotides are TGTGCCAGAAGCTTGGACCGAAGACCGTCCTACAATGAGCAGTTCTTC. Protein: CARSLDRRPSYNEQFF.

The rearrangement uses TRBV28 and TRBJ1-5; 7 nucleotides match TRBD1. Germline CDR1 and CDR2: MDHEN and SYDVKM. Trimming cost V 8 bases and J 2 bases; bases outside gene matches: 12. CDR3 size: 16 residues. The CDR3 region is CASLRQGGVGNQPQHF. The CDR3 region has the DNA TGTGCCAGCCTGAGACAGGGAGGGGTTGGCAATCAGCCCCAGCATTTT.

The rearrangement uses TRBV21-1 and TRBJ1-6. TRBV21-1 is given as a pseudogene. The CDR3 spans 16 residues. The CDR3 DNA sequence: TGTGCCAGCAGCCCGCGGGGGGACCTATTGGCCTCACCCCTCCACTTT. This encodes CASSPRGDLLASPLHF.

This clone was recorded once. The gene calls are TRBV9 and TRBJ2-7; 9 nucleotides match TRBD1. The V gene's germline CDR1 is SGDLS and CDR2 YYNGEE. CDR3 length: 16 amino acids. Unmatched junction bases numbered 7, after V lost 0 bases and J lost 3 bases. CDR3: CASSVAGGQGIYEQYF. In DNA form, the CDR3 reads TGTGCCAGCAGCGTAGCTGGAGGACAGGGGATCTACGAGCAGTACTTC.

CDR3 sequence reads: CASSEAPRVYTEAFF. DNA of the CDR3: TGTGCCAGCAGTGAAGCGCCTAGGGTGTACACTGAAGCTTTCTTT. The chain carries TRBV2 and TRBJ1-1; D gene uncertain. Germline-derived CDR1 and CDR2 are SNHLY and FYNNEI. With 0 bases removed from V and 3 bases from J, the gap between germline ends came to 11 bases. The CDR3 loop spans 15 amino acids. The full variable domain, with the rest looked up from reference TRBV2 and TRBJ1-1, is EPEVTQTPSHQVTQMGQEVILRCVPISNHLYFYWYRQILGQKVEFLVSFYNNEISEKSEIFDDQFSVERPDGSNFTLKIRSTKLEDSAMYFCASSEAPRVYTEAFFGQGTRLTVV.

J is TRBJ2-3 and V is TRBV7-9; D is possibly TRBD1 or TRBD2 (5 bases each). The CDR3 runs to 15 residues. Germline CDR1 reads SEHNR; CDR2 reads FQNEAQ (reference sequence). With 6 bases removed from V and 1 base from J, the gap between germline ends came to 14 bases. CDR3 nucleotides: TGTGCCAGCAGTTTCCATGTGGGGGGCACAGATACGCAGTATTTT. This encodes CASSFHVGGTDTQYF.

The chain combines TRBV29-1 with TRBJ1-1, with no clear D. Looked up from germline, CDR1 is SQVTM and CDR2 is ANQGSEA. The CDR3 consists of 15 residues. The V gene lost 1 base and the J gene lost 4 bases, with 16 bases spanning the gap. CDR3 nucleotide sequence: TGCAGCGTTGAAGGTTTAACAAGTGTGGGCACTGAAGCTTTCTTT. Its protein is CSVEGLTSVGTEAFF.

The CDR3 DNA is TGTGCCAGCAGCGTAGCGGAGGGGGCCGGCGGGGAGCTGTTTTTT. This codes for CASSVAEGAGGELFF. This chain links TRBV9 with TRBJ2-2; maybe TRBD1 (7 bases). The CDR3 sequence is 15 residues long. Trimming left V 0 bases short and J 7 bases short, with 13 bases between. CDR1 SGDLS and CDR2 YYNGEE come from the germline V gene.

The chain is built from TRBV19 and TRBJ2-1, with 9 positions matching TRBD1. V was pared by 8 bases and J by 3 bases, with 8 bases of the junction left unmatched. CDR1 is LNHDA and CDR2 is SQIVND in the germline V gene (reference sequence). The CDR3 runs 15 residues. CDR3 DNA: TGTGCCAGTTGGACAGGGGAGGTAGGCTACAATGAGCAGTTCTTC. Translating it yields CASWTGEVGYNEQFF.

The rearrangement links TRBV4-3 to TRBJ2-3; D not resolved. Germline CDR1 and CDR2: LGHNA and YSLEER. The CDR3 is 13 residues long. Trimming removed 0 bases at V and 4 bases at J, with 5 bases between. The CDR3 loop reads CASSQEPADTQYF. In DNA form, the CDR3 reads TGCGCCAGCAGCCAAGAGCCTGCAGATACGCAGTATTTT.

This sequence joins TRBV5-6 and TRBJ1-1; D is unclear. There are 14 residues in the CDR3. Germline CDR1 reads SGHDT; CDR2 reads YYEEEE. Trimming stripped 5 bases from V and 5 bases from J, with 16 bases between. The CDR3 DNA follows: TGTGCCAGCAGTTTTATTTATCAGAGGACTGAAGCTTTCTTT. Its translation is CASSFIYQRTEAFF.

This chain links TRBV7-2 with TRBJ2-5; 7 positions match TRBD2. CDR3 size: 16 residues. V shed 4 bases, J shed 5 bases, and the junction held 13 bases outside the gene matches. Germline lookup yields CDR1 SGHTA and CDR2 FQGNSA. CDR3 bases: TGTGCCAGCAGCTCCCAGACTAGCCGGGCGGGGGAGACCCAGTACTTC. It specifies CASSSQTSRAGETQYF.

This chain connects TRBV28 to TRBJ1-5; no firm D call. Trimming removed 7 bases from V and 2 bases from J, with 21 bases in between. Germline V lookup: CDR1 MDHEN, CDR2 SYDVKM. There are 17 residues in the CDR3. CDR3 amino acids: CASTPLQAGTRNQPQHF. The CDR3 nucleotides read TGTGCCAGCACCCCACTCCAGGCGGGAACGCGCAATCAGCCCCAGCATTTT.

The table lists this clone with a few counts. The chain links TRBV6-5 to TRBJ2-3; D is possibly TRBD1 (5 bases). This CDR3 has 15 amino acids. V shed 7 bases and J shed 2 bases, with 16 bases lying between them. Germline V gives CDR1 MNHEY, CDR2 SVGAGI. The CDR3 spells CASKITGPNTDTQYF. Here the CDR3 DNA reads TGTGCCAGCAAGATAACAGGTCCCAACACAGATACGCAGTATTTT.

The chain uses TRBV2 and TRBJ1-4, with 7 bases matching TRBD1. The CDR3 runs 15 residues. J gave up 0 bases and V 8 bases, and 6 bases lay outside the gene matches. Germline-derived CDR1 and CDR2 are SNHLY and FYNNEI. CDR3 nucleotide sequence: TGTGCCAGCCTGGGACAGCTTGCAACTAATGAAAAACTGTTTTTT. Its protein is CASLGQLATNEKLFF.

The chain links TRBV30 to TRBJ2-7; D is perhaps TRBD1 (5 bases). This CDR3 has 13 residues. CDR1 and CDR2 from the germline V gene are GTSNPN and SVGIG (reference sequence). The V gene lost 0 bases and the J gene lost 5 bases, with 11 bases spanning the gap. The DNA for the CDR3 is TGTGCCTGGAGTGTACAGGTTTTCAACGAGCAGTACTTC. Translating it yields CAWSVQVFNEQYF.

The gene calls are TRBV7-9 and TRBJ2-3; D unclear. The CDR3 contains 14 residues. Trimming stripped 5 bases from V and 0 bases from J, with 9 bases between. From germline, CDR1 is SEHNR and CDR2 FQNEAQ (reference sequence). The CDR3 sequence is CASSPHSSTDTQYF. The CDR3 region has the DNA TGTGCCAGCAGCCCGCACAGCAGCACAGATACGCAGTATTTT.

CDR3 amino acids: CASSFVGGYSSNQPQHF. The CDR3 region has the DNA TGTGCCAGCAGTTTCGTTGGGGGGTATTCAAGCAATCAGCCCCAGCATTTT. The chain has TRBV28 and TRBJ1-5; TRBD1 might be the D (5 bases). CDR3 length: 17 residues. The germline CDR1 and CDR2 sequences are MDHEN and SYDVKM. The V and J ends lost 3 bases and 1 base respectively, with 16 bases between them.